This T cell receptor beta chain was sequenced in a study of cytomegalovirus exposure and HLA in healthy donors. The PCR contained 60 Vbeta and 13 Jbeta primers. Clones were read by immunoSEQ multiplex PCR, and TCRdb kept only the in-frame ones, dropping some. The sample yields 200,000 to 250,000 clones, about 85% seen once. Details on this clone: The antigen is not known.

Study-level findings and limits: A link between a missense DCLRE1C variant and TCR beta V- and J-gene trimming emerged from a later analysis. Testing in vitro showed three CMV-associated chains specific for CMV antigens.

With V trimmed by 2 bases and J by 10 bases, 4 bases remained unmatched. Germline V lookup: CDR1 KGHSH, CDR2 LQKENI. The CDR3 covers 12 residues. This receptor was identified in a girl aged 2-15 years in good health and CMV-seronegative. The gene calls are TRBV18 and TRBJ1-2; 7 bases match TRBD1. Sequencing input: PBMCs. CDR3 DNA: TGTGCCAGCTCACCAGACAGGGTTGCCTACACCTTC. Its protein is CASSPDRVAYTF.